Below, 9 T cell receptor beta chains from the same sample are listed, as sequenced in a study of spatial heterogeneity in lung cancer. TCRdb used MiXCR to reprocess the 5' RACE reads, holding one entry per CDR3 protein. Of 20,000 to 25,000 distinct CDR3 sequences in the sample, 8% to 10% are singletons; the top ten hold about 20%. The time point is: blood at routine non-recurrence follow-up after resection. This specimen consisted of PBMCs, obtained at follow-up. The source is a male donor with early-stage non-small cell lung cancer.

This clonotype was observed many times. V gene TRBV5-1 combines with J gene TRBJ1-2; D is unclear. V shed 0 bases and J shed 7 bases, with 13 bases lying between them. The germline CDR1 and CDR2 sequences are SGHRS and YFSETQ. This CDR3 is 14 amino acids long. The DNA of the CDR3 is TGCGCCAGCAGCTTGGATTCCCTTTCAGGTGGCTACACCTTC. This sequence encodes CASSLDSLSGGYTF. Supplemented by reference TRBV5-1 and TRBJ1-2, the full variable domain reads KAGVTQTPRYLIKTRGQQVTLSCSPISGHRSVSWYQQTPGQGLQFLFEYFSETQRNKGNFPGRFSGRQFSNSRSEMNVSTLELGDSALYLCASSLDSLSGGYTFGSGTRLTVV.

The table lists this clonotype with many counts. For the CDR3, the DNA is TGTGCCAGCAGTGAACCAGGACAGGGGGGCTACACCTTC. Its protein product is CASSEPGQGGYTF. The V call is TRBV2, the J call TRBJ1-2, with 9 bases aligning to TRBD1. This CDR3 contains 13 residues. V dropped 2 bases and J dropped 8; count of bases not matched to a gene: 3. Per the germline V gene, CDR1 is SNHLY and CDR2 is FYNNEI.

This clonotype was seen ten or more times. CDR3 DNA sequence: TGTGCCAGCAGTTTGTCCCTTGAAGCTTTCTTT. Its protein product is CASSLSLEAFF. This chain joins TRBV28 and TRBJ1-1; D not resolved. CDR1 and CDR2 from the germline V gene are MDHEN and SYDVKM. The germline V and J ends were trimmed by 3 bases and 7 bases, with 6 bases remaining between them. The CDR3 runs 11 residues.

This clonotype has a count of ten or more. The genes are TRBV5-6 and TRBJ2-5; D call uncertain. CDR3 length: 13 residues. The germline V and J ends were trimmed by 0 bases and 2 bases, with 5 bases remaining between them. Germline values: CDR1 SGHDT, CDR2 YYEEEE. The CDR3 here is CASSLGPQETQYF. CDR3 bases: TGTGCCAGCAGCTTGGGACCTCAAGAGACCCAGTACTTC. Using reference TRBV5-6 and TRBJ2-5 for the parts outside the CDR3, the full variable domain is DAGVTQSPTHLIKTRGQQVTLRCSPKSGHDTVSWYQQALGQGPQFIFQYYEEEERQRGNFPDRFSGHQFPNYSSELNVNALLLGDSALYLCASSLGPQETQYFGPGTRLLVL.

The chain has TRBV4-2 and TRBJ1-1; weak D call: TRBD1 (6 bases). Looked up from germline, CDR1 is LGHNA and CDR2 is YNFKEQ. V shed 2 bases and J shed 3 bases, with 13 bases lying between them. The CDR3 spans 15 residues. CDR3 protein: CASSQTTGMDTEAFF. The DNA of the CDR3 is TGTGCCAGCAGCCAAACCACAGGGATGGACACTGAAGCTTTCTTT.

The V and J genes are TRBV29-1 and TRBJ1-4, with no clear D. The CDR3 covers 14 residues. V gave up 7 bases and J gave up 14 bases, with 26 bases separating them. CDR1 is SQVTM and CDR2 is ANQGSEA in the germline V gene. The CDR3 protein is CSAGRGIREGNLFF. The CDR3 coding sequence is TGCAGCGCAGGACGGGGTATCCGTGAGGGAAACCTGTTTTTT.

The sample holds a few counts of this clonotype. This chain connects TRBV28 to TRBJ1-2, with a weak D call TRBD1 (6 bases). The V gene's germline CDR1 is MDHEN and CDR2 SYDVKM. V was clipped by 5 bases and J by 1 base, with 23 bases between them. This CDR3 is 18 amino acids long. The CDR3 reads CASSPLWGREASNYGYTF. CDR3 in DNA: TGTGCCAGCAGTCCCCTCTGGGGGCGCGAGGCGAGTAACTATGGCTACACCTTC.

The table lists this clonotype with many counts. This chain joins TRBV2 and TRBJ1-5; D is possibly TRBD1 (6 bases). The CDR3 is made up of 14 amino acids. Trimming removed 6 bases from V and 6 bases from J, with 15 bases in between. CDR1 SNHLY and CDR2 FYNNEI come from the germline V gene. This CDR3 is CASSLQGGGQPQHF. The CDR3, as DNA: TGTGCCAGCAGCCTACAGGGCGGGGGTCAGCCCCAGCATTTT.

This clonotype is judged medium-sized. The rearrangement uses TRBV2 and TRBJ2-1, with 10 bases matching TRBD2. J lost 9 bases, V lost 2 bases, and 7 bases had no gene match. Germline CDR1 is SNHLY and CDR2 is FYNNEI. The CDR3 extends over 15 amino acids. CDR3 amino acids: CASSEQRGGPGEQFF. The CDR3, as DNA: TGTGCCAGCAGTGAACAGCGGGGGGGCCCTGGTGAGCAGTTCTTC.